The rows below give T cell receptor beta chains drawn from one sample of a study of T-cell reconstitution after alpha-beta-depleted transplantation in children. MiXCR was run by TCRdb on the PCR reads, yielding one entry per CDR3 protein. The table lists about 980,000 distinct CDR3 sequences, around 30% of them singletons. The specimen comprised PBMCs, mostly from graft donor cells, sampled 360 days after TCRalphabeta/CD19-depleted stem cell transplant. The receptors come from a boy under three years old who had a stem cell transplant for SCID, so the T cells may come from the graft donor. Both conserved end residues are part of each CDR3. Each record gives: CDR3 DNA, CDR3 protein, clone size, D gene, V gene, J gene. The D gene is left open where the match is weak. Size tells how often a clone was seen (once, few, many) or the class of an expanded clone, and some rows leave it out.

CDR3 DNA: TGCAGTGCACGGACTAGCACCCCACCCTACGAGCAGTACTTC
CDR3 protein: CSARTSTPPYEQYF
clone size: few
D gene: TRBD2
V gene: TRBV20-1
J gene: TRBJ2-7

CDR3 DNA: TGTGCCAGCATTTCAGCGGATTACAATGAGCAGTTCTTC
CDR3 protein: CASISADYNEQFF
clone size: few
D gene: .
V gene: TRBV12-3/TRBV12-4
J gene: TRBJ2-1

CDR3 DNA: TGTGCCAGCAGCCCGGGGCCCCGCTCCCCCTACGAGCAGTACTTC
CDR3 protein: CASSPGPRSPYEQYF
clone size: once
D gene: .
V gene: TRBV5-6
J gene: TRBJ2-7

CDR3 DNA: TGTGCCAGCAGCGTAGCCTCTCACTCCGAGCAGTACTTC
CDR3 protein: CASSVASHSEQYF
clone size: few
D gene: .
V gene: TRBV9
J gene: TRBJ2-7

CDR3 DNA: TGTGCCAGCAGTGAACCTCAGGGGCTTTGGGAGGAGCAGTACTTC
CDR3 protein: CASSEPQGLWEEQYF
clone size: few
D gene: .
V gene: TRBV2
J gene: TRBJ2-7

CDR3 DNA: TGCGCCAGCAGCGTTGACTACTACAATGAGCAGTTCTTC
CDR3 protein: CASSVDYYNEQFF
clone size: few
D gene: .
V gene: TRBV5-1
J gene: TRBJ2-1

CDR3 DNA: TGTGCCAGCAGGACCGGACTAGCGGAAACTTCCTACAATGAGCAGTTCTTC
CDR3 protein: CASRTGLAETSYNEQFF
clone size: .
D gene: TRBD2
V gene: TRBV12-3/TRBV12-4
J gene: TRBJ2-1

CDR3 DNA: TGCGCCAGCAGCTTGGGTGGGACAACCCAAGAGACCCAGTACTTC
CDR3 protein: CASSLGGTTQETQYF
clone size: many
D gene: .
V gene: TRBV5-1
J gene: TRBJ2-5

CDR3 DNA: TGTGCCAGCAGCTTAGGCCCCCCAGGGACTAGCACAGATACGCAGTATTTT
CDR3 protein: CASSLGPPGTSTDTQYF
clone size: few
D gene: .
V gene: TRBV13
J gene: TRBJ2-3

CDR3 DNA: TGTGCCAGCAGTGAAACCGGGACTAGCAGAAGAGAGACCCAGTACTTC
CDR3 protein: CASSETGTSRRETQYF
clone size: .
D gene: TRBD2
V gene: TRBV6-1
J gene: TRBJ2-5

CDR3 DNA: TGTGCCAGCAGTACAGGGGGCAAACAGAACACTGAAGCTTTCTTT
CDR3 protein: CASSTGGKQNTEAFF
clone size: few
D gene: TRBD1
V gene: TRBV9
J gene: TRBJ1-1

CDR3 DNA: TGTGCCACCAGCAGAGAGCCCAGGGCGGGGGAGACCCAGTACTTC
CDR3 protein: CATSREPRAGETQYF
clone size: .
D gene: .
V gene: TRBV15
J gene: TRBJ2-5

CDR3 DNA: TGTGCCTGGAGTCCCCTGAGAGGCTACAATGAGCAGTTCTTC
CDR3 protein: CAWSPLRGYNEQFF
clone size: .
D gene: .
V gene: TRBV30
J gene: TRBJ2-1

CDR3 DNA: TGTGCCAGCAGTGTCCCAGACCAAGAGACCCAGTACTTC
CDR3 protein: CASSVPDQETQYF
clone size: few
D gene: .
V gene: TRBV2
J gene: TRBJ2-5

CDR3 DNA: TGTGCCGCCATCTCAGACACTGCAACTAATGAAAAACTGTTTTTT
CDR3 protein: CAAISDTATNEKLFF
clone size: .
D gene: .
V gene: TRBV12-3/TRBV12-4
J gene: TRBJ1-4

CDR3 DNA: TGTGCCAGCGAGGGGGGCGGGCAGCCCCAGCATTTT
CDR3 protein: CASEGGGQPQHF
clone size: once
D gene: .
V gene: TRBV2
J gene: TRBJ1-5

CDR3 DNA: TGCGCCAGCAGCCTCCTCTGGGGACAGGACGGCACCTACGAGCAGTACTTC
CDR3 protein: CASSLLWGQDGTYEQYF
clone size: few
D gene: TRBD1
V gene: TRBV4-1
J gene: TRBJ2-7

CDR3 DNA: TGTGCCAGCAGCTTATCGTATCGACCTGAAGCTTTCTTT
CDR3 protein: CASSLSYRPEAFF
clone size: .
D gene: .
V gene: TRBV7-9
J gene: TRBJ1-1

CDR3 DNA: TGCAGTGTAAAGGGGCCTCTACTTATTTCCTACAATGAGCAGTTCTTC
CDR3 protein: CSVKGPLLISYNEQFF
clone size: few
D gene: .
V gene: TRBV20-1
J gene: TRBJ2-1

CDR3 DNA: TGTGCCAGCAGCTTACTGTACAGGAGTAAGAACACTGAAGCTTTCTTT
CDR3 protein: CASSLLYRSKNTEAFF
clone size: .
D gene: .
V gene: TRBV7-2
J gene: TRBJ1-1

CDR3 DNA: TGTGCCAGCAGTTTTTCCAGAAACTATGGCTACACCTTC
CDR3 protein: CASSFSRNYGYTF
clone size: few
D gene: .
V gene: TRBV28
J gene: TRBJ1-2

CDR3 DNA: TGTGCCAGCAGTTTCAACTCCTACGAGCAGTACTTC
CDR3 protein: CASSFNSYEQYF
clone size: many
D gene: .
V gene: TRBV5-1
J gene: TRBJ2-7

CDR3 DNA: TGTGCCACCAGTGATGGACCTTTCGGGGAGGCTGAAGCTTTCTTT
CDR3 protein: CATSDGPFGEAEAFF
clone size: few
D gene: .
V gene: TRBV24-1
J gene: TRBJ1-1

CDR3 DNA: TGTGCCAGCACCAGTCAGGGTACCGGGGAGCTGTTTTTT
CDR3 protein: CASTSQGTGELFF
clone size: few
D gene: .
V gene: TRBV12-3/TRBV12-4
J gene: TRBJ2-2

CDR3 DNA: TGCAGTGCTAGACAACTAGCGCCCTCCGACACGCAGTATTTT
CDR3 protein: CSARQLAPSDTQYF
clone size: few
D gene: TRBD2
V gene: TRBV20-1
J gene: TRBJ2-3

CDR3 DNA: TGCAGCGGATTCCGGACAGGGGGTGACACTGAAGCTTTCTTT
CDR3 protein: CSGFRTGGDTEAFF
clone size: few
D gene: TRBD1
V gene: TRBV29-1
J gene: TRBJ1-1

CDR3 DNA: TGTGCCACCAGCAGAGCAGGGGGCTCGGGAGAGACCCAGTACTTC
CDR3 protein: CATSRAGGSGETQYF
clone size: .
D gene: TRBD1
V gene: TRBV15
J gene: TRBJ2-5

CDR3 DNA: TGCAGTGCTAGAGATGGCGTTGCTCATGGCTACACCTTC
CDR3 protein: CSARDGVAHGYTF
clone size: few
D gene: .
V gene: TRBV20-1
J gene: TRBJ1-2

CDR3 DNA: TGTGCCAGCAGCTTAAAATTTAGTTGGGGGTCAAGCTCCTACAATGAGCAGTTCTTC
CDR3 protein: CASSLKFSWGSSSYNEQFF
clone size: .
D gene: .
V gene: TRBV11-1
J gene: TRBJ2-1

CDR3 DNA: TGTGCCAGCAGCCAAGTAAGCTTAACGGGGCGCAATGAGCAGTTCTTC
CDR3 protein: CASSQVSLTGRNEQFF
clone size: few
D gene: .
V gene: TRBV14
J gene: TRBJ2-1

CDR3 DNA: TGTGCCAGCAGCCTACTGTCAGGGGGCACGGAGACCCAGTACTTC
CDR3 protein: CASSLLSGGTETQYF
clone size: .
D gene: TRBD1
V gene: TRBV3-1
J gene: TRBJ2-5

CDR3 DNA: TGTGCCAGCGGCGGGACAGCGACCTACGAGCAGTACTTC
CDR3 protein: CASGGTATYEQYF
clone size: .
D gene: .
V gene: TRBV11-2
J gene: TRBJ2-7

CDR3 DNA: TGCAGTGCTAGAGGGTCCGGGGCCCTCAATCAGCCCCAGCATTTT
CDR3 protein: CSARGSGALNQPQHF
clone size: .
D gene: .
V gene: TRBV20-1
J gene: TRBJ1-5

CDR3 DNA: TGCGCCAGCAGCTTGGCTGATACGGGAGAGACCCAGTACTTC
CDR3 protein: CASSLADTGETQYF
clone size: many
D gene: .
V gene: TRBV5-1
J gene: TRBJ2-5

CDR3 DNA: TGCGCCAGCAGACCCGGGACAGAAAGCTACAATGAGCAGTTCTTC
CDR3 protein: CASRPGTESYNEQFF
clone size: few
D gene: TRBD1
V gene: TRBV5-1
J gene: TRBJ2-1

CDR3 DNA: TGTGCCAGCAGCTTAGGAACAGGCGTCCGGTCCTTC
CDR3 protein: CASSLGTGVRSF
clone size: few
D gene: .
V gene: TRBV13
J gene: TRBJ2-7

CDR3 DNA: TGCGCCAGCAGCCACAGCGGAGACACCTTCACGCAGTATTTT
CDR3 protein: CASSHSGDTFTQYF
clone size: .
D gene: .
V gene: TRBV4-3
J gene: TRBJ2-3

CDR3 DNA: TGTGCCAGCAGCCTGGGACTAATGGAGACCCAGTACTTC
CDR3 protein: CASSLGLMETQYF
clone size: .
D gene: TRBD2
V gene: TRBV7-3
J gene: TRBJ2-5

CDR3 DNA: TGTGCCAGCAGTCCGGCGGGCGGGACCCAGTACTTC
CDR3 protein: CASSPAGGTQYF
clone size: few
D gene: .
V gene: TRBV27
J gene: TRBJ2-5

CDR3 DNA: TGTGCCAGCAGCTCGCGGAGCGAGGTTGGGACCCAGTACTTC
CDR3 protein: CASSSRSEVGTQYF
clone size: .
D gene: .
V gene: TRBV7-9
J gene: TRBJ2-5

CDR3 DNA: TGCAGTGCTAGAGACGGGGGCAACCCGGGGGGTGAGCAGTTCTTC
CDR3 protein: CSARDGGNPGGEQFF
clone size: .
D gene: .
V gene: TRBV20-1
J gene: TRBJ2-1

CDR3 DNA: TGTGCCAGCAGTACAGACGGGGGGAGCAATCAGCCCCAGCATTTT
CDR3 protein: CASSTDGGSNQPQHF
clone size: .
D gene: .
V gene: TRBV12-3/TRBV12-4
J gene: TRBJ1-5

CDR3 DNA: TGCGCCAGCAGCCAAGGGCTTTGGGGGGGCACAGATACGCAGTATTTT
CDR3 protein: CASSQGLWGGTDTQYF
clone size: .
D gene: .
V gene: TRBV4-3
J gene: TRBJ2-3

CDR3 DNA: TGTGCCAGCAGCTCCCGGACAGGGGGTTTCTCCTACGAGCAGTACTTC
CDR3 protein: CASSSRTGGFSYEQYF
clone size: .
D gene: TRBD1
V gene: TRBV7-9
J gene: TRBJ2-7

CDR3 DNA: TGCAGCGTCGGACAGGTGCAAGAGACCCAGTACTTC
CDR3 protein: CSVGQVQETQYF
clone size: .
D gene: TRBD1
V gene: TRBV29-1
J gene: TRBJ2-5

CDR3 DNA: TGTGCCAGCAGCACCCGGGCGACCCCCACAGATACGCAGTATTTT
CDR3 protein: CASSTRATPTDTQYF
clone size: few
D gene: .
V gene: TRBV12-3/TRBV12-4
J gene: TRBJ2-3

CDR3 DNA: TGTGCCAGCAGTTTATCAGGGGACGGGAGGCGCAATCAGCCCCAGCATTTT
CDR3 protein: CASSLSGDGRRNQPQHF
clone size: .
D gene: .
V gene: TRBV27
J gene: TRBJ1-5

CDR3 DNA: TGTGCCAGCAGTTTTGCGGGACTAGCAGAATACGAGCAGTACTTC
CDR3 protein: CASSFAGLAEYEQYF
clone size: few
D gene: TRBD2
V gene: TRBV12-3/TRBV12-4
J gene: TRBJ2-7

CDR3 DNA: TGCAGCTATATTAGCGGGGGGGCCGGAAAGACCCAGTACTTC
CDR3 protein: CSYISGGAGKTQYF
clone size: few
D gene: TRBD2
V gene: TRBV29-1
J gene: TRBJ2-5

CDR3 DNA: TGTGCCAGCAGTGACCCGGGACTAGCGGGGTCGGGTGAGCAGTTCTTC
CDR3 protein: CASSDPGLAGSGEQFF
clone size: .
D gene: TRBD2
V gene: TRBV2
J gene: TRBJ2-1

CDR3 DNA: TGTGCCATCAGCAACAGCTCCTACAATGAGCAGTTCTTC
CDR3 protein: CAISNSSYNEQFF
clone size: few
D gene: .
V gene: TRBV10-3
J gene: TRBJ2-1

CDR3 DNA: TGCAGTGCTAGAGGCGGTGGGAACACCGGGGAGCTGTTTTTT
CDR3 protein: CSARGGGNTGELFF
clone size: many
D gene: .
V gene: TRBV20-1
J gene: TRBJ2-2

CDR3 DNA: TGTGCCAGCAGCCAAGATCTCCTCACAGATACGCAGTATTTT
CDR3 protein: CASSQDLLTDTQYF
clone size: few
D gene: .
V gene: TRBV4-2
J gene: TRBJ2-3

CDR3 DNA: TGCAGTGCTTCCAGGGAATGGGATGAGCAGTTCTTC
CDR3 protein: CSASREWDEQFF
clone size: few
D gene: .
V gene: TRBV20-1
J gene: TRBJ2-1

CDR3 DNA: TGTGCCAGCAGTACGCACGTGACTAGCGGTCTGACAGATACGCAGTATTTT
CDR3 protein: CASSTHVTSGLTDTQYF
clone size: .
D gene: TRBD2
V gene: TRBV12-3/TRBV12-4
J gene: TRBJ2-3

CDR3 DNA: TGTGCCAGCAGTTACTCTCCCAGGGGGCTGGGGGGCTACACCTTC
CDR3 protein: CASSYSPRGLGGYTF
clone size: .
D gene: TRBD1
V gene: TRBV6-5
J gene: TRBJ1-2

CDR3 DNA: TGTGCCAGCAGCTCCGGACTAGCGGGGGCCTACGAGCAGTACTTC
CDR3 protein: CASSSGLAGAYEQYF
clone size: many
D gene: TRBD2
V gene: TRBV7-2
J gene: TRBJ2-7

CDR3 DNA: TGTGCCAGCAGTTTAGGGCGGGGGACAGGCGAACTCGAAGCTTTCTTT
CDR3 protein: CASSLGRGTGELEAFF
clone size: .
D gene: TRBD1
V gene: TRBV12-3/TRBV12-4
J gene: TRBJ1-1

CDR3 DNA: TGTGCCAGCAGTTACGCAGGGTATATTGGGCGCACGCAGTATTTT
CDR3 protein: CASSYAGYIGRTQYF
clone size: .
D gene: .
V gene: TRBV6-5
J gene: TRBJ2-3